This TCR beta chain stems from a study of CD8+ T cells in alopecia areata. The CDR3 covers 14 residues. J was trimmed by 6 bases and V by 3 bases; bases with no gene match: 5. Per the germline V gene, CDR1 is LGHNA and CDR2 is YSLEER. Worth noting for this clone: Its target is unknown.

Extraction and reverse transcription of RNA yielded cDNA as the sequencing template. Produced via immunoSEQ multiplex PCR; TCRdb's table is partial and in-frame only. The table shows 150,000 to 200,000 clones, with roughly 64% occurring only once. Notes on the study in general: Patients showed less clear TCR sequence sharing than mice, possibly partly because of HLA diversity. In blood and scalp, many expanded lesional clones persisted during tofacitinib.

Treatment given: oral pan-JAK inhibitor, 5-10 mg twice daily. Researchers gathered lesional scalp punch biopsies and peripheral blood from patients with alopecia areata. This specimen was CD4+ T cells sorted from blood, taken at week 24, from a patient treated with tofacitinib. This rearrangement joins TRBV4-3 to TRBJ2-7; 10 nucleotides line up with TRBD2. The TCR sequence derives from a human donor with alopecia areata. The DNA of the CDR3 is TGCGCCAGCAGCCAGACTAGCGGGTCGAGCGAGCAGTACTTC. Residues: CASSQTSGSSEQYF.